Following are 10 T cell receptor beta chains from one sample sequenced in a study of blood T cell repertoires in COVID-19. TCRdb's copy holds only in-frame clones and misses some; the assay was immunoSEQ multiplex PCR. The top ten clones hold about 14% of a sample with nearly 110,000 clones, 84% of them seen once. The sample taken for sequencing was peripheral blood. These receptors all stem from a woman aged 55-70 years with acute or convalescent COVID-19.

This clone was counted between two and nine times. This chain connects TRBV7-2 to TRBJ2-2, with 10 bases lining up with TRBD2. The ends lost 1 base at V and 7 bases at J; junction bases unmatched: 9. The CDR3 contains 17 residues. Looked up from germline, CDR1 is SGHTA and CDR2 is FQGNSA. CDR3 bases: TGTGCCAGCAGCTTAGTAGGCGCTAGCGGGAGTGTCGGGGAGCTGTTTTTT. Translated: CASSLVGASGSVGELFF.

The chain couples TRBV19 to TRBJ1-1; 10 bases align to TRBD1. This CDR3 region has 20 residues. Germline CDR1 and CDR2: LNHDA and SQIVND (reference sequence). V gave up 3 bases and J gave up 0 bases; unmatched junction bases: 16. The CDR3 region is CASSIIALGRDRGMNTEAFF. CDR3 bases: TGTGCCAGTAGTATCATTGCCTTGGGCCGGGACAGGGGCATGAACACTGAAGCTTTCTTT.

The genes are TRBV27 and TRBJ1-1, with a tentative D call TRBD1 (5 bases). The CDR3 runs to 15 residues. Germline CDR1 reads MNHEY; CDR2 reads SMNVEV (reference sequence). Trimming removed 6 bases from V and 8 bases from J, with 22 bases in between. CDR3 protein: CASSDSYDPRTEAFF. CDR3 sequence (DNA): TGTGCCAGCAGCGACAGCTATGACCCCCGCACAGAAGCTTTCTTT.

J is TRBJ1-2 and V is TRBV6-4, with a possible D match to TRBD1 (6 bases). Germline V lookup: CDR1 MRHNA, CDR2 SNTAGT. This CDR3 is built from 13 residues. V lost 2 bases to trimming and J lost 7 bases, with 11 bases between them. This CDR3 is CASSDRGASGYTF. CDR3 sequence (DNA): TGTGCCAGCAGTGACCGGGGGGCGAGTGGCTACACCTTC.

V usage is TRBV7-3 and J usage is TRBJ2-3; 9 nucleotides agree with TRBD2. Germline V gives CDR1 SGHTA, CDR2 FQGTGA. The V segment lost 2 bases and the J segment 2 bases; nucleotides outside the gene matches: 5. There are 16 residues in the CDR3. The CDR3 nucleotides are TGTGCCAGCAGCTTAGGGGCTAGCGGGAACACAGATACGCAGTATTTT. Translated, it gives CASSLGASGNTDTQYF.

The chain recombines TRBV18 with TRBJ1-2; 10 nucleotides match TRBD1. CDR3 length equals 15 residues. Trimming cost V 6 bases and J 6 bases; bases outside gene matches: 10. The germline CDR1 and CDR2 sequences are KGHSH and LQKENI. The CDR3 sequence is CASSRETGGENGYTF. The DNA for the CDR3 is TGTGCCAGCTCGAGAGAGACAGGGGGCGAAAATGGCTACACCTTC.

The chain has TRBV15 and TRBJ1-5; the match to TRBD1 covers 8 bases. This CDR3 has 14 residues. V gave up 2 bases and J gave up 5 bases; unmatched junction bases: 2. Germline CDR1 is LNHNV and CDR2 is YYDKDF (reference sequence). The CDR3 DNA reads TGTGCCACCAGCAGACAGGGGGCTCATCAGCCCCAGCATTTT. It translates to CATSRQGAHQPQHF.

CDR3 sequence: CASSFPTSGRSTGELFF. CDR3 coding DNA: TGTGCCAGCAGCTTTCCCACTAGCGGGAGATCCACCGGGGAGCTGTTTTTT. The chain couples TRBV11-2 to TRBJ2-2; 11 nucleotides line up with TRBD2. CDR1 SGHAT and CDR2 FQNNGV come from the germline V gene. CDR3 length: 17 amino acids. V shed 3 bases, J shed 4 bases, and the junction held 7 bases outside the gene matches.

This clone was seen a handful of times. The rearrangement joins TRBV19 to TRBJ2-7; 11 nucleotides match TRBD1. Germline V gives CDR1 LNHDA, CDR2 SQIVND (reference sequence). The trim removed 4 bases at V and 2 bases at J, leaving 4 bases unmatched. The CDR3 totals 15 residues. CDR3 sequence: CASSKGTGGAYEQYF. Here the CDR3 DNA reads TGTGCCAGTAGTAAAGGGACAGGGGGAGCCTACGAGCAGTACTTC.

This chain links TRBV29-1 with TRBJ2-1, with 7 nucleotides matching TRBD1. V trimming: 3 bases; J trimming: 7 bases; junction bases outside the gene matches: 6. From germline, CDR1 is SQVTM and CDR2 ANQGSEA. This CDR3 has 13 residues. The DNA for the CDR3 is TGCAGCGTTGATAGGGCAGGGGGTAATGAGCAGTTCTTC. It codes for CSVDRAGGNEQFF.